This T cell receptor beta chain was obtained from a study of blood T cells in healthy people across ages. The CDR3 runs to 14 residues. V gave up 6 bases and J gave up 10 bases; unmatched junction bases: 7. In germline, CDR1 is LGHDT, CDR2 YNNKEL (reference sequence). Through a sample-barcoded 5' primer and a J-beta primer mix, a second PCR was run for about 6 to 12 cycles. TCRdb re-called the 5' RACE reads through MiXCR, storing one row per CDR3 protein. This sample yields about 1.5 million distinct CDR3 sequences, of which approximately 39% are seen a single time; just over 4% belongs to the top ten. A few counts support this clonotype.

The TCR was taken from a woman younger than 30 in good health. The specimen sequenced was blood. This chain connects TRBV3-1 to TRBJ2-1, with TRBD2 identical over 12 bases. CDR3 sequence: CASRLTSGSEEQFF. CDR3 nucleotides: TGTGCCAGCAGACTGACTAGCGGGAGCGAGGAGCAGTTCTTC.